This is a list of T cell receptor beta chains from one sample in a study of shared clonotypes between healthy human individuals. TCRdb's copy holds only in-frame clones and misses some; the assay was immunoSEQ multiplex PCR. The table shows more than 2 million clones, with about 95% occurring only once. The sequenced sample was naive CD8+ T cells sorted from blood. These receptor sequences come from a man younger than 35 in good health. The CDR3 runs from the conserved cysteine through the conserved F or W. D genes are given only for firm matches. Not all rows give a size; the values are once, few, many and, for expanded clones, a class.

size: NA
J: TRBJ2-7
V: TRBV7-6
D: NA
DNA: TGTGCCAGCAGTCCTGGGGGGGGCTCCCCAACCTACGAGCAGTACTTC
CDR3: CASSPGGGSPTYEQYF

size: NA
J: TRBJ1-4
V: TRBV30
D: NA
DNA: TGTGCCTGCGACCGGGGCGATAATGAAAAACTGTTTTTT
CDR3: CACDRGDNEKLFF

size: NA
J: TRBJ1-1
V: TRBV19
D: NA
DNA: TGTGCCAGTAGTATAACTATGAACACTGAAGCTTTCTTT
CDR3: CASSITMNTEAFF

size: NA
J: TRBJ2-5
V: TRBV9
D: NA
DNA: TGTGCCAGCAGCCCCGGTTGGCAGCCTCAAGAGACCCAGTACTTC
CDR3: CASSPGWQPQETQYF

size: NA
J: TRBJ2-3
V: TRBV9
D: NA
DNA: TGTGCCAGCAGCACCACTGAGGGTACCGAAGATACGCAGTATTTT
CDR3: CASSTTEGTEDTQYF

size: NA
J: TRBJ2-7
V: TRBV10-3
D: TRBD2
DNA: TGTGCCATCAGAACAGCGGGAGAAGAGCAGTACTTC
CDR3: CAIRTAGEEQYF

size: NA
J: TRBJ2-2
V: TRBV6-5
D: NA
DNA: TGTGCCAGCAGTTGGGGGACCGCCGGGGAGCTGTTTTTT
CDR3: CASSWGTAGELFF

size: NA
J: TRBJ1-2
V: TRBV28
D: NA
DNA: TGTGCCAGCAGAGGGGAGGCGGCCTATGGCTACACCTTC
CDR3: CASRGEAAYGYTF

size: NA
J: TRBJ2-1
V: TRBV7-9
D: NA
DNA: TGTGCCAGCAGCCTCAGCTCCTACAATGAGCAGTTCTTC
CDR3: CASSLSSYNEQFF

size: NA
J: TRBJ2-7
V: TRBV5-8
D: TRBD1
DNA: TGTGCCAGCAGCTTGGGGACAGGGAGAAGCTACGAGCAGTACTTC
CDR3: CASSLGTGRSYEQYF

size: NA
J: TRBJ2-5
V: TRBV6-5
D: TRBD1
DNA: TGTGCCAGCAGTACGGTGGACAGGGGAGAGACCCAGTACTTC
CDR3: CASSTVDRGETQYF

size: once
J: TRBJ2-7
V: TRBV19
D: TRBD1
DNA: TGTGCCAGTAGTATTCAGACAGGGGGCGAGCAGTACTTC
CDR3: CASSIQTGGEQYF

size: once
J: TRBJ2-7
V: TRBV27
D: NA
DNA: TGTGCCAGCAGTACCCCCTGGGGCGACGAGCAGTACTTC
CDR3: CASSTPWGDEQYF

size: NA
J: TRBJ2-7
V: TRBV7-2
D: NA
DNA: TGTGCCAGCAGCCCCTCCGGCGGGGATAGGAGGTACGAGCAGTACTTC
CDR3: CASSPSGGDRRYEQYF

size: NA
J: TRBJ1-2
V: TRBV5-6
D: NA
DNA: TGTGCCAGCAGCTTGGACCTAGCTAACTATGGCTACACCTTC
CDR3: CASSLDLANYGYTF

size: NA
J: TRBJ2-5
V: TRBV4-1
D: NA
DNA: TGCGCCAGCAGCCAAAGAAGATCACGGGACTCGCGAGAGACCCAGTACTTC
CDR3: CASSQRRSRDSRETQYF

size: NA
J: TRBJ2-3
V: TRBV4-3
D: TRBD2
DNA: TGCGCCAGCAGTCAAACATCGACGGGAGGGGGAAACACAGATACGCAGTATTTT
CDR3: CASSQTSTGGGNTDTQYF

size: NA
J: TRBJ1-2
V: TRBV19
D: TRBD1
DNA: TGTGCCAGTAGATGGGGACAGGGAGGACATGGCTACACCTTC
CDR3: CASRWGQGGHGYTF

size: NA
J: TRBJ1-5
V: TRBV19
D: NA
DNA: TGTGCCAGCCGAGAGGGCTGGAGCAATCAGCCCCAGCATTTT
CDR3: CASREGWSNQPQHF

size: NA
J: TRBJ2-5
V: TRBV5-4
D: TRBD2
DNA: TGTGCCAGCAGCTTTGGGACTAGCGGACAAGAGACCCAGTACTTC
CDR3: CASSFGTSGQETQYF

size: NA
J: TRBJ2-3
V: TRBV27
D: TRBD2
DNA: TGTGCCAGCAGTCCATCTAGCGGGGAGTACACAGATACGCAGTATTTT
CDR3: CASSPSSGEYTDTQYF

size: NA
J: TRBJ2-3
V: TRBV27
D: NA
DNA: TGTGCCAGCAGTCTTAATGGGGATACGCAGTATTTT
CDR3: CASSLNGDTQYF

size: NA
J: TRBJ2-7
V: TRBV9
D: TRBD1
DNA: TGTGCCAGCAGCGTAGCTTCGTCCCTTGGACAGGGGTACGAGCAGTACTTC
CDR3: CASSVASSLGQGYEQYF

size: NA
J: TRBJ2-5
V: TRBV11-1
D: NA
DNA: TGTGCCAGCAGCTCCCTAGCTATCACGGAAGAGACCCAGTACTTC
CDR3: CASSSLAITEETQYF

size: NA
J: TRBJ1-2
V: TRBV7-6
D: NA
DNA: TGTGCCAGCAGCTTAGCTGGCTCTCGGGGCTACACCTTC
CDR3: CASSLAGSRGYTF

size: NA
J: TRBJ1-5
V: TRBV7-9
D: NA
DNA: TGTGCCAGCAGCTTAGCGGGGGAGCCCCAGCATTTT
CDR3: CASSLAGEPQHF

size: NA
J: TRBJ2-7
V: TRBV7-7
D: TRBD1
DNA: TGTGCTAGCAGCCACGGGACAGGCGACGAGCAGTACTTC
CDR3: CASSHGTGDEQYF

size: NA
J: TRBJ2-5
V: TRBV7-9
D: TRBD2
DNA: TGTGCCAGCAGCTTGGAACTAGCGGGAGAAGGAGAGACCCAGTACTTC
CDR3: CASSLELAGEGETQYF

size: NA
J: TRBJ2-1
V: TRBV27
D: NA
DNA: TGTGCCAGCAGTATAAGAGGCAATGAGCAGTTCTTC
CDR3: CASSIRGNEQFF

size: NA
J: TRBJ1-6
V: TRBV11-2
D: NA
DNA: TGTGCCAGCAGCACCTCCAGGGAGAGTAATTCACCCCTCCACTTT
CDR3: CASSTSRESNSPLHF

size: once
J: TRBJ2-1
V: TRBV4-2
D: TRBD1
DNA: TGTGCCAGCAGCCAATGGGACAGTCGCAATGAGCAGTTCTTC
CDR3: CASSQWDSRNEQFF

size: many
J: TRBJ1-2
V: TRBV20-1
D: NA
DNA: TGCAGTGCTTATTTGGATGGCTACACCTTC
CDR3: CSAYLDGYTF

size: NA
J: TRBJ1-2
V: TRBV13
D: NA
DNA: TGTGCCAGCAGCTCCTCAGGGGAGGGCTACACCTTC
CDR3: CASSSSGEGYTF

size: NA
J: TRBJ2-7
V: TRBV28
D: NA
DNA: TGTGCCAGCAAGGGGGGTTACGAGCAGTACTTC
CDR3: CASKGGYEQYF

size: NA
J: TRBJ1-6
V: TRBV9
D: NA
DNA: TGTGCCAGCAGCGTAGAAGGCGTCTATTCACCCCTCCACTTT
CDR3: CASSVEGVYSPLHF

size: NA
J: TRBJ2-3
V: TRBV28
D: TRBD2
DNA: TGTGCCAGCAGTCCCCGGACTAGCGGAGATACGCAGTATTTT
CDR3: CASSPRTSGDTQYF